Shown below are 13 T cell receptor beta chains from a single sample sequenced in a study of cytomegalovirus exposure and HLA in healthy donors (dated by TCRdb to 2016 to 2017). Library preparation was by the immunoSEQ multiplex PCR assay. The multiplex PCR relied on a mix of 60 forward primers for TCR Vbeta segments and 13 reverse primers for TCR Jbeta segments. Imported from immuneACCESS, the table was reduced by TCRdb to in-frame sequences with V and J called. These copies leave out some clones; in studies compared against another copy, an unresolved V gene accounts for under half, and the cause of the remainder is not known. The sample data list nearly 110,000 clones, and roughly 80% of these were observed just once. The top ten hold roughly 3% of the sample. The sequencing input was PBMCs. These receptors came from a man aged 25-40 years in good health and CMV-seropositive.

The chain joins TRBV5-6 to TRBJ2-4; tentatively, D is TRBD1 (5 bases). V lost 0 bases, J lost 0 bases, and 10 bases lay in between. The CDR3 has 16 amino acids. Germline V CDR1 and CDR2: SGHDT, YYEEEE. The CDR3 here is CASSLGTTLAKNIQYF. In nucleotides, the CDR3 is TGTGCCAGCAGCTTGGGGACAACCCTAGCCAAAAACATTCAGTACTTC.

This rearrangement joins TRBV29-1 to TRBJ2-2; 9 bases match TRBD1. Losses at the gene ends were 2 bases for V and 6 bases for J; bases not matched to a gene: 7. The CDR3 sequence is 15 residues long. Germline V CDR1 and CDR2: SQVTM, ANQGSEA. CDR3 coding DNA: TGCAGCGTTGAACCGGGACAGGGTGTCCCCGGGGAGCTGTTTTTT. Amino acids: CSVEPGQGVPGELFF.

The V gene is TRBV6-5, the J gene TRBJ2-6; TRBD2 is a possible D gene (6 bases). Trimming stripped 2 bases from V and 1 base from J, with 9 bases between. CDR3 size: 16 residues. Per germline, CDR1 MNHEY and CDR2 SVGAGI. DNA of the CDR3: TGTGCCAGCAGTTACAATGCGGGGTCTGGGGCCAACGTCCTGACTTTC. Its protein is CASSYNAGSGANVLTF.

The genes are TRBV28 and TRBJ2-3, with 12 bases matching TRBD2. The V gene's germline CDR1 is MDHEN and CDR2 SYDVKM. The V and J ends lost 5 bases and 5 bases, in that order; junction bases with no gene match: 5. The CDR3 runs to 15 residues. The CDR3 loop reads CASSLAGGPLDTQYF. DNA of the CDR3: TGTGCCAGCAGTCTAGCGGGGGGGCCGTTAGATACGCAGTATTTT.

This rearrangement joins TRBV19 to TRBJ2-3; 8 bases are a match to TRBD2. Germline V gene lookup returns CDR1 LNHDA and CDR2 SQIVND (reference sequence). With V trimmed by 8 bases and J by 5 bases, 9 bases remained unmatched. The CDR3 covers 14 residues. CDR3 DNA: TGTGCCAGTCTCTCGGGGGGGCCGGGAGATACGCAGTATTTT. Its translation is CASLSGGPGDTQYF.

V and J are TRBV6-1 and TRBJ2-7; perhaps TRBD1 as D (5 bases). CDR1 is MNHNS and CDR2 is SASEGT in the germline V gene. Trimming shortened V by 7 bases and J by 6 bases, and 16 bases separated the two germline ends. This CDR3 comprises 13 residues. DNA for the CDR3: TGTGCCAGCACCCCTTGGCAGGGTGGCGAGCAGTACTTC. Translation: CASTPWQGGEQYF.

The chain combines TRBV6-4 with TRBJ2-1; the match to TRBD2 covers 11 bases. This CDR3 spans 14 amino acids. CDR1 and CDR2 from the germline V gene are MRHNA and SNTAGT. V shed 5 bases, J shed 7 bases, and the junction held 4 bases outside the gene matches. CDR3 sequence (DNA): TGTGCCAGCAGTTTAGCGGGGGGGCTTAATGAGCAGTTCTTC. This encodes CASSLAGGLNEQFF.

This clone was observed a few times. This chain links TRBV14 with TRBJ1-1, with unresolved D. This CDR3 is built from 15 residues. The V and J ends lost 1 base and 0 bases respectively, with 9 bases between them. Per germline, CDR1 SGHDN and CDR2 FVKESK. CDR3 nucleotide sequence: TGTGCCAGCAGCCAAGGCGGAGCTCTGAACACTGAAGCTTTCTTT. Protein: CASSQGGALNTEAFF.

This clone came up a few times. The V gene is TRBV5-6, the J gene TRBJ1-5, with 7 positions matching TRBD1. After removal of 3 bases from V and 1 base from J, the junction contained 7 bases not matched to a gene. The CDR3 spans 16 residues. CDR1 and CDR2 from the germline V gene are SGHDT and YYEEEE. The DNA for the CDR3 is TGTGCCAGCAGCTCCGGAGGGGGCGTGAGCAATCAGCCCCAGCATTTT. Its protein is CASSSGGGVSNQPQHF.

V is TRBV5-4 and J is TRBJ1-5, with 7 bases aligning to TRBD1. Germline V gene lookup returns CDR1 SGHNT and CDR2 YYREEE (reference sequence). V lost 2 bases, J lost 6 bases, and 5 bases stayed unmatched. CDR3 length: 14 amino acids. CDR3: CASSFQGGAQPQHF. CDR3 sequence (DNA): TGTGCCAGCAGCTTTCAGGGGGGAGCTCAGCCCCAGCATTTT.

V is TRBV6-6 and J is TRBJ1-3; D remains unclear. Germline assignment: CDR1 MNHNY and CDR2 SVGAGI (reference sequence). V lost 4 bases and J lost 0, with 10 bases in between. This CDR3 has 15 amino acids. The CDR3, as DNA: TGTGCCAGCAGTTCTACAGCTTCCTCTGGAAACACCATATATTTT. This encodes CASSSTASSGNTIYF.

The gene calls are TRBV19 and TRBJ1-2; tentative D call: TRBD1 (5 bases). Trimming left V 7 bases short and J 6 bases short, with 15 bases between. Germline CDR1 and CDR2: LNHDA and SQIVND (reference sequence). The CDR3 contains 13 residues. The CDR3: CASMPRTSNGYTF. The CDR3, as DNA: TGTGCCAGTATGCCGCGGACATCAAATGGCTACACCTTC.

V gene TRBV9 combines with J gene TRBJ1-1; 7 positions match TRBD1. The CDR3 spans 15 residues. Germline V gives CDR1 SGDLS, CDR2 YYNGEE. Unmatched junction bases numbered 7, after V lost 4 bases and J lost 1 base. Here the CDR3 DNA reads TGTGCCAGCAGCACCGGAGGGACAGAGAACACTGAAGCTTTCTTT. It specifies CASSTGGTENTEAFF.